This T cell receptor beta chain was sequenced for a study of T cell changes during pregnancy in multiple sclerosis. Sequencing was performed with immunoSEQ multiplex PCR; in TCRdb, only in-frame clones are kept and a portion is missing. The sample records some 21,000 clones, around 90% being singletons. The CDR3 sequence is 11 residues long. V shed 5 bases and J shed 3 bases, with 7 bases lying between them. Germline values: CDR1 DFQATT, CDR2 SNEGSKA (reference sequence). This clone appeared a single time. The TCR was taken from a female donor with multiple sclerosis, enrolled in a pregnancy study. The specimen was CD4+ T cells from peripheral blood mononuclear cells, collected in the third trimester of pregnancy. The V and J genes are TRBV20-1 and TRBJ2-5; the D is unclear. CDR3 protein: CSASRKETQYF. For the CDR3, the DNA is TGCAGTGCTTCTAGGAAAGAGACCCAGTACTTC.